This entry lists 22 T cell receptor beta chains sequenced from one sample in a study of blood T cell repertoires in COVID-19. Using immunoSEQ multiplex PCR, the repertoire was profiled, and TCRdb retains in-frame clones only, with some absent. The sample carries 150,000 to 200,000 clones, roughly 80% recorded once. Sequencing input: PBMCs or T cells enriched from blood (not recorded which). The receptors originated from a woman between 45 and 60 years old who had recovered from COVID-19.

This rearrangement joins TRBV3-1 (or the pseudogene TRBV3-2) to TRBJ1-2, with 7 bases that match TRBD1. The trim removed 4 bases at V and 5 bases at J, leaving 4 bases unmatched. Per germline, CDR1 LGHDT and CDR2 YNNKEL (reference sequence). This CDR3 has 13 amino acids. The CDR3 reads CASSPGTAYGYTF. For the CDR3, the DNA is TGTGCCAGCAGCCCCGGGACAGCTTATGGCTACACCTTC.

CDR3 region: CSVDQGLTQETQYF. DNA of the CDR3: TGCAGCGTTGACCAGGGACTTACCCAAGAGACCCAGTACTTC. V and J are TRBV29-1 and TRBJ2-5; weak D call: TRBD2 (6 bases). The germline V gene encodes CDR1 SQVTM and CDR2 ANQGSEA. Trimming took off 3 bases at V and 1 base at J, with 12 bases between the two ends. The CDR3 totals 14 residues.

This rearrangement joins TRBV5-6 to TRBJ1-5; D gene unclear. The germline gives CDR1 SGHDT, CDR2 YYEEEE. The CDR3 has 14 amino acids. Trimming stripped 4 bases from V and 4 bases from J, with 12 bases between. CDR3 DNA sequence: TGTGCCAGCAGCATCAGGAGCGGAAATCAGCCCCAGCATTTT. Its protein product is CASSIRSGNQPQHF.

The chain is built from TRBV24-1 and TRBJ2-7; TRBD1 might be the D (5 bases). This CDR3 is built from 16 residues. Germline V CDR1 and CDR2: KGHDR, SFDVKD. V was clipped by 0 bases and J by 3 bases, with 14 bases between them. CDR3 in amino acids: CATSDLGRKGDYEQYF. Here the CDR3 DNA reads TGTGCCACCAGTGATTTGGGTCGGAAAGGGGACTACGAGCAGTACTTC.

CDR3 sequence reads: CASSLGTRRRNNEQFF. The CDR3 DNA follows: TGTGCCAGCAGTTTAGGGACAAGAAGGCGTAACAATGAGCAGTTCTTC. The chain joins TRBV28 to TRBJ2-1, with a tentative D call TRBD1 (6 bases). This CDR3 contains 16 residues. V dropped 2 bases and J dropped 5 bases, with 16 bases sitting between them. CDR1 and CDR2 from the germline V gene are MDHEN and SYDVKM.

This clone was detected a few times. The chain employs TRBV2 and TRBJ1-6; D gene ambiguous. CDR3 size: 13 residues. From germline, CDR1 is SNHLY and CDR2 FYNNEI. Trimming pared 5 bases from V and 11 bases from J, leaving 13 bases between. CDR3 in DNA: TGTGCCAGCAGTTTTAGAGCGGGGACACCCCTCCACTTT. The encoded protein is CASSFRAGTPLHF.

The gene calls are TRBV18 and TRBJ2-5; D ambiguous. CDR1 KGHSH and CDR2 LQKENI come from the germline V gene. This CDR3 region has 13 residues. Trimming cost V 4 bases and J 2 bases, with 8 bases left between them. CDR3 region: CASSRALQETQYF. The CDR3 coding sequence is TGTGCCAGCTCACGAGCCTTACAAGAGACCCAGTACTTC.

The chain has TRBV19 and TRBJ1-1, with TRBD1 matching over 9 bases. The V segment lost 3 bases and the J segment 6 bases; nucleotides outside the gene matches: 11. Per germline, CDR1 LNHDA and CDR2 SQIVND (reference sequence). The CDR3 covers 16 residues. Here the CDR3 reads CASSMTGGRLAPEAFF. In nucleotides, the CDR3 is TGTGCCAGTAGTATGACAGGGGGTAGATTGGCGCCTGAAGCTTTCTTT.

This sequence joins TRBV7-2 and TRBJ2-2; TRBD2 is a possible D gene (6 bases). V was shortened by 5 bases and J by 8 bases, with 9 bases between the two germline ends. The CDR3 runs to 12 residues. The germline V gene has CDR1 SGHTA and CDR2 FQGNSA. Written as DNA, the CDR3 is TGTGCCAGCAGCCGGGAGTTGGGGGAGCTGTTTTTT. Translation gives CASSRELGELFF.

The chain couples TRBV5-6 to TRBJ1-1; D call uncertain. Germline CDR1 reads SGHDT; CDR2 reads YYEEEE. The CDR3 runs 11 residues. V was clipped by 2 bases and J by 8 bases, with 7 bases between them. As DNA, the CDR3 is TGTGCCAGCAGCTTTGCCAGGGAAGCTTTCTTT. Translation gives CASSFAREAFF.

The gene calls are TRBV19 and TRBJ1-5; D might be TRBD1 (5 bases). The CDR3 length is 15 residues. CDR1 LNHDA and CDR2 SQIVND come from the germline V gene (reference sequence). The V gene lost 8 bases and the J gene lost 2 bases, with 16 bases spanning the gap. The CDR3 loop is CASLAGEWRNQPQHF. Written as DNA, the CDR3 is TGTGCCAGTTTAGCGGGGGAGTGGCGCAATCAGCCCCAGCATTTT.

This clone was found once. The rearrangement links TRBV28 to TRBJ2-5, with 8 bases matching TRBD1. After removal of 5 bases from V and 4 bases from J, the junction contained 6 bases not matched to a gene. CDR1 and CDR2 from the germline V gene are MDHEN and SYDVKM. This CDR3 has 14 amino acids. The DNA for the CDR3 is TGTGCCAGCAGTAAACCCGGGACAGGAGAGACCCAGTACTTC. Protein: CASSKPGTGETQYF.

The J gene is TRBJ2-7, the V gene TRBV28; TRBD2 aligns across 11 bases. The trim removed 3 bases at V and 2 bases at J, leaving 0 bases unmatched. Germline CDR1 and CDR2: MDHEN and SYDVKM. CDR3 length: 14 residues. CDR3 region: CASSFSGRAYEQYF. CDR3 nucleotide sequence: TGTGCCAGCAGTTTTAGCGGGAGGGCCTACGAGCAGTACTTC.

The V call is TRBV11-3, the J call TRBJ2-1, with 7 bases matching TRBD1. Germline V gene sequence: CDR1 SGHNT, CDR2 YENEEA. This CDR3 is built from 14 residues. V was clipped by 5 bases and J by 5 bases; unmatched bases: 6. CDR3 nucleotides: TGTGCCAGCAGCCCTGGGGACAGAGACAATGAGCAGTTCTTC. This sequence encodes CASSPGDRDNEQFF.

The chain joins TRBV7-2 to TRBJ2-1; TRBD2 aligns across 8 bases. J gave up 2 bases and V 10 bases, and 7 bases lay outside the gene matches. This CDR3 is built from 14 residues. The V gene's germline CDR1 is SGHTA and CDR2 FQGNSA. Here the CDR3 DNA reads TGTGCCACATACCCGGGACTAGCCTACAATGAGCAGTTCTTC. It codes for CATYPGLAYNEQFF.

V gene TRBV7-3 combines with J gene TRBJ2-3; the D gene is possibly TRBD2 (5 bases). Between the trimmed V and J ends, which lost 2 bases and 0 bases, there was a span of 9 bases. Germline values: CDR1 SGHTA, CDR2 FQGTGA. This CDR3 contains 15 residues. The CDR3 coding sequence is TGTGCCAGCAGCTTAGGCGGGTTTAGCACAGATACGCAGTATTTT. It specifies CASSLGGFSTDTQYF.

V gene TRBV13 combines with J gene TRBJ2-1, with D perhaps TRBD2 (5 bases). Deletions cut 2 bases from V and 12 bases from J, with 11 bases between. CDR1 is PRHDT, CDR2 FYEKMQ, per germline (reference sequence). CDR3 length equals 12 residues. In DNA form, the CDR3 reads TGTGCCAGCAGCTTATCCCCGGGGAGGCAGTTCTTC. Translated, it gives CASSLSPGRQFF. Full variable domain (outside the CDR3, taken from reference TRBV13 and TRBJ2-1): AAGVIQSPRHLIKEKRETATLKCYPIPRHDTVYWYQQGPGQDPQFLISFYEKMQSDKGSIPDRFSAQQFSDYHSELNMSSLELGDSALYFCASSLSPGRQFFGPGTRLTVL.

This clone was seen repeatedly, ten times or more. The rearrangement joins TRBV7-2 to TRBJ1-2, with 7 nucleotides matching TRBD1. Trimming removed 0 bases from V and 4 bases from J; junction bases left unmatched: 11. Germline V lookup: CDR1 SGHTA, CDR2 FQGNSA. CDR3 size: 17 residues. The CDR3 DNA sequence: TGTGCCAGCAGCTTAGCGCTAAACCAGGGGGGAGGCTATGGCTACACCTTC. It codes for CASSLALNQGGGYGYTF. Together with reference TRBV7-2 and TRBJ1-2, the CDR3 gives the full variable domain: GAGVSQSPSNKVTEKGKDVELRCDPISGHTALYWYRQSLGQGLEFLIYFQGNSAPDKSGLPSDRFSAERTGGSVSTLTIQRTQQEDSAVYLCASSLALNQGGGYGYTFGSGTRLTVV.

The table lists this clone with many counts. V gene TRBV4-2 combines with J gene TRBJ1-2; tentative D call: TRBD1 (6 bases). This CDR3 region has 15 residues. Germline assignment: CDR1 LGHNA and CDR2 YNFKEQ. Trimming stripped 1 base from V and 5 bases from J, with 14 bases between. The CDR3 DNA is TGTGCCAGCAGCCAAGGATTACAGGGAACATATGGCTACACCTTC. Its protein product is CASSQGLQGTYGYTF.

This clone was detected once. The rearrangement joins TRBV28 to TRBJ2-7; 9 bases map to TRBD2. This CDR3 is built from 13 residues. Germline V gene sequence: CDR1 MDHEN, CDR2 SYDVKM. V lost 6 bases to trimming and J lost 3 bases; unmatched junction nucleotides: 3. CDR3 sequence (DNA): TGTGCCAGCAGCGCGGGAGGGTTCTACGAGCAGTACTTC. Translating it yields CASSAGGFYEQYF.

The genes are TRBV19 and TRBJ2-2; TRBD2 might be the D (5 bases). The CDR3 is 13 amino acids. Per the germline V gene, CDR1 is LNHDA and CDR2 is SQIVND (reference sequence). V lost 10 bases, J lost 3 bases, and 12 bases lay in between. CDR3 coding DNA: TGTGCCACCCGCCGGGGTCACACCGGGGAGCTGTTTTTT. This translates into CATRRGHTGELFF.

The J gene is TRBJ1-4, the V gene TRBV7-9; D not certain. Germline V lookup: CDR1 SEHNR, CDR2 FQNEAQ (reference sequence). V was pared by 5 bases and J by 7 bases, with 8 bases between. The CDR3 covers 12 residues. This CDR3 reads CASSPSGEKLFF. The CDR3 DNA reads TGTGCCAGCAGCCCGAGTGGTGAAAAACTGTTTTTT.